The 5 T cell receptor beta chains in this list originate from one sample, sequenced in a study of blood T cell repertoires in COVID-19. TCRdb's table, derived via immunoSEQ multiplex PCR, lists solely in-frame clones and lacks some. The table shows 200,000 to 250,000 clones, with approximately 86% occurring only once. Sequencing was performed on PBMCs or T cells enriched from blood (not recorded which). All receptors come from a woman aged 40-49 years with acute COVID-19.

The chain has TRBV7-3 and TRBJ2-2; D call uncertain. V was clipped by 2 bases and J by 4 bases, with 14 bases between them. This CDR3 comprises 16 residues. Germline V gene sequence: CDR1 SGHTA, CDR2 FQGTGA. The CDR3 bases are TGTGCCAGCAGCTTAGGCGCGGCAGCGAGCACCGGGGAGCTGTTTTTT. Translation gives CASSLGAAASTGELFF.

The chain recombines TRBV28 with TRBJ1-2; the D is unclear. Per the germline V gene, CDR1 is MDHEN and CDR2 is SYDVKM. The CDR3 runs 15 residues. The ends were cut back, 2 bases at V and 4 bases at J, with 14 bases in the middle. The CDR3 nucleotides are TGTGCCAGCAGTTTAGGCGGGGAGGGTTCCTATGGCTACACCTTC. Translating it yields CASSLGGEGSYGYTF.

The chain joins TRBV28 to TRBJ2-5; 10 positions match TRBD2. The J segment lost 1 base and the V segment lost 2 bases, leaving 1 base of the junction unmatched. From germline, CDR1 is MDHEN and CDR2 SYDVKM. The CDR3 extends over 15 amino acids. CDR3 amino acids: CASSLLAGAQETQYF. The CDR3 DNA follows: TGTGCCAGCAGTTTACTAGCGGGAGCCCAAGAGACCCAGTACTTC.

The rearrangement uses TRBV3-1 (or the pseudogene TRBV3-2) and TRBJ1-1; 7 bases are a match to TRBD1. This CDR3 comprises 11 residues. V dropped 7 bases and J dropped 12; count of bases not matched to a gene: 8. CDR1 LGHDT and CDR2 YNNKEL come from the germline V gene (reference sequence). In DNA, the CDR3 is TGTGCCAGCACCTCGACAGGGTTTACTTTCTTT. Its protein is CASTSTGFTFF.

This clone has just a few counts. This sequence joins TRBV19 and TRBJ1-3; tentative D call: TRBD1 (5 bases). The V gene lost 5 bases and the J gene lost 4 bases, with 12 bases spanning the gap. Germline loops: CDR1 LNHDA, CDR2 SQIVND (reference sequence). CDR3 length equals 14 residues. The DNA of the CDR3 is TGTGCCAGTAGTGGGGCCGGGCCAGGAAACACCATATATTTT. This sequence encodes CASSGAGPGNTIYF.